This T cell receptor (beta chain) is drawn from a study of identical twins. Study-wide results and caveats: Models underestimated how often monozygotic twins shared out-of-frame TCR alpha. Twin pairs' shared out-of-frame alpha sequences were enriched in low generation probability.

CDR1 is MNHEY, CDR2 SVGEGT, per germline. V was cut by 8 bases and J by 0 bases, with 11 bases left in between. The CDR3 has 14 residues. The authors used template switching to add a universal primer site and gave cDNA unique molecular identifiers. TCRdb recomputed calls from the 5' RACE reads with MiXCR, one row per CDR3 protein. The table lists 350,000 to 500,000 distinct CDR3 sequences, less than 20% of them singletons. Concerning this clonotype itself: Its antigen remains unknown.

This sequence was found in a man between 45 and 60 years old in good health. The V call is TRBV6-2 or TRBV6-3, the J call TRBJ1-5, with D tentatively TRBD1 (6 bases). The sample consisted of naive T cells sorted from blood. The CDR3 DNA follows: TGTGCCAGCGTACGGGACACTAGCAATCAGCCCCAGCATTTT. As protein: CASVRDTSNQPQHF.